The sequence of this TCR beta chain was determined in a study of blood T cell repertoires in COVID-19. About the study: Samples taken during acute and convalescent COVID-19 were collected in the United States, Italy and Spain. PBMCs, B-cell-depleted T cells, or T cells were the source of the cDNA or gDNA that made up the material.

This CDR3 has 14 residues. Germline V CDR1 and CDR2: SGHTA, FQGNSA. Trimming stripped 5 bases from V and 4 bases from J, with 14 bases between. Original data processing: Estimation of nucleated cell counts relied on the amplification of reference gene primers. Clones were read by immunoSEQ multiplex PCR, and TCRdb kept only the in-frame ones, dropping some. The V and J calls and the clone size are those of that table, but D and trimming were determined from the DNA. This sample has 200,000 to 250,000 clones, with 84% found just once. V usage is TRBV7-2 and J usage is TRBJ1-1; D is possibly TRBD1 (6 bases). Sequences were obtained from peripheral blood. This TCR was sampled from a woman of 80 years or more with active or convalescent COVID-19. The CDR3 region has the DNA TGTGCCAGCAGCGTCGGACAGTCGAGCACTGAAGCTTTCTTT. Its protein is CASSVGQSSTEAFF.